This passage covers 21 T cell receptor beta chains from one sample sequenced in a study of blood T cell repertoires in COVID-19. Clones were sequenced by immunoSEQ multiplex PCR, and TCRdb holds only the in-frame ones, with some missing. Altogether 140,000 to 150,000 clones are present, approximately 92% being singletons, with the ten largest covering less than 4%. Sequencing input: peripheral blood. These TCRs come from a woman in her sixties with active COVID-19.

V and J are TRBV6-2 or TRBV6-3 and TRBJ2-4; 9 positions match TRBD1. The germline V gene has CDR1 MNHEY and CDR2 SVGEGT. Trimming removed 2 bases from V and 7 bases from J; junction bases left unmatched: 9. The CDR3 has 16 residues. CDR3 loop: CASSYPQRQGVNIQYF. The CDR3 DNA reads as TGTGCCAGCAGTTACCCCCAAAGACAGGGGGTGAACATTCAGTACTTC.

Here the CDR3 reads CASSQDTASGRRFNEQFF. The CDR3 region has the DNA TGCGCCAGCAGCCAAGATACCGCTAGCGGGAGAAGATTCAATGAGCAGTTCTTC. The chain joins TRBV4-1 to TRBJ2-1; 10 nucleotides agree with TRBD2. Germline CDR1 is MGHRA and CDR2 is YSYEKL. The CDR3 is 18 residues long. Trimming at V came to 0 bases and at J to 6 bases, leaving 11 bases not matched to a gene.

This clone was counted a few times. The J gene is TRBJ1-5, the V gene TRBV6-1, with D hard to call. CDR1 and CDR2 from the germline V gene are MNHNS and SASEGT. The CDR3 has 13 amino acids. Trimming removed 2 bases at V and 0 bases at J, with 2 bases between. This chain's CDR3 is CASSEHSNQPQHF. For the CDR3, the DNA is TGTGCCAGCAGTGAACATAGCAATCAGCCCCAGCATTTT.

The V gene is TRBV7-8, the J gene TRBJ1-5; D ambiguous. The germline V gene encodes CDR1 SGHVS and CDR2 FQNEAQ. There are 15 residues in the CDR3. Trimming pared 6 bases from V and 0 bases from J, leaving 12 bases between. In nucleotides, the CDR3 is TGTGCCAGCAGTACCAGTATATATAGCAATCAGCCCCAGCATTTT. This gives the protein CASSTSIYSNQPQHF.

V gene TRBV27 combines with J gene TRBJ2-3; 11 bases align to TRBD2. This CDR3 spans 18 amino acids. The J segment lost 6 bases and the V segment lost 6 bases, leaving 17 bases of the junction unmatched. Germline V gives CDR1 MNHEY, CDR2 SMNVEV (reference sequence). CDR3 sequence reads: CASSPLAGGGGAGDTQYF. CDR3 in DNA: TGTGCCAGCAGCCCCCTAGCGGGAGGTGGCGGTGCCGGTGATACGCAGTATTTT.

The V gene is TRBV5-4, the J gene TRBJ1-2, with D perhaps matching TRBD1 (5 bases). The CDR3 length is 12 residues. V was cut by 3 bases and J by 4 bases, with 7 bases left in between. Germline V lookup: CDR1 SGHNT, CDR2 YYREEE (reference sequence). CDR3 nucleotide sequence: TGTGCCAGCAGCTCCGACAGCTATGGCTACACCTTC. Translation gives CASSSDSYGYTF. The full variable domain, completed using reference TRBV5-4 and TRBJ1-2, is ETGVTQSPTHLIKTRGQQVTLRCSSQSGHNTVSWYQQALGQGPQFIFQYYREEENGRGNFPPRFSGLQFPNYSSELNVNALELDDSALYLCASSSDSYGYTFGSGTRLTVV.

This clone turned up a few times. The chain links TRBV20-1 to TRBJ2-1; D unclear. The germline V gene encodes CDR1 DFQATT and CDR2 SNEGSKA (reference sequence). The V and J ends lost 4 bases and 9 bases respectively, with 10 bases between them. The length of the CDR3 is 11 residues. The CDR3 region has the DNA TGCAGTGCTACGTCCGTGTCTGAGCAGTTCTTC. Encoded protein: CSATSVSEQFF.

This chain links TRBV28 with TRBJ2-7; D is possibly TRBD2 (5 bases). V gave up 1 base and J gave up 3 bases, with 13 bases separating them. Germline V CDR1 and CDR2: MDHEN, SYDVKM. The CDR3 is 15 amino acids. CDR3 residues: CASSLYLAAHYEQYF. In nucleotides, the CDR3 is TGTGCCAGCAGTTTATATCTAGCAGCCCACTACGAGCAGTACTTC. The whole variable domain, filled in from reference TRBV28 and TRBJ2-7, reads DVKVTQSSRYLVKRTGEKVFLECVQDMDHENMFWYRQDPGLGLRLIYFSYDVKMKEKGDIPEGYSVSREKKERFSLILESASTNQTSMYLCASSLYLAAHYEQYFGPGTRLTVT.

CDR3: CATADGVPFLPETQYF. The CDR3 region has the DNA TGTGCCACAGCGGACGGGGTCCCATTTCTTCCTGAGACCCAGTACTTC. The J gene is TRBJ2-5, the V gene TRBV3-1 (or the pseudogene TRBV3-2); possibly TRBD2 for D (5 bases). V was pared by 10 bases and J by 5 bases, with 26 bases between. Germline assignment: CDR1 LGHDT and CDR2 YNNKEL (reference sequence). This CDR3 spans 16 amino acids.

This sequence joins TRBV4-3 and TRBJ2-1; 8 bases align to TRBD2. V shed 3 bases and J 3 bases; nucleotides not matched to a gene: 4. CDR1 is LGHNA and CDR2 is YSLEER in the germline V gene. CDR3 length equals 15 residues. The CDR3 region is CASSHGSGGYNEQFF. In DNA form, the CDR3 reads TGCGCCAGCAGCCATGGGAGCGGGGGCTACAATGAGCAGTTCTTC.

The J gene is TRBJ1-2, the V gene TRBV28, with D maybe TRBD1 (5 bases). The CDR3 sequence is 15 residues long. The V end was cut by 1 base, the J end by 4 bases, with 13 bases between. Germline values: CDR1 MDHEN, CDR2 SYDVKM. The CDR3 nucleotides are TGTGCCAGCAGTTTATACCCCGACAGAGCCTATGGCTACACCTTC. The encoded protein is CASSLYPDRAYGYTF.

This rearrangement joins TRBV5-4 to TRBJ2-1, with D possibly matching TRBD1 (5 bases). This CDR3 is built from 13 residues. The germline CDR1 and CDR2 sequences are SGHNT and YYREEE (reference sequence). V lost 3 bases and J 3 bases, leaving 7 bases between the germline ends. CDR3 protein: CASSSDSYNEQFF. In nucleotides, the CDR3 is TGTGCCAGCAGCTCTGACAGCTACAATGAGCAGTTCTTC.

The chain is built from TRBV29-1 and TRBJ1-1, with 8 nucleotides matching TRBD1. CDR1 and CDR2 from the germline V gene are SQVTM and ANQGSEA. This CDR3 has 13 amino acids. V lost 3 bases, J lost 5 bases, and 5 bases stayed unmatched. The CDR3 nucleotides are TGCAGCGTTGAGGTACAGGGGGGGACTGAAGCTTTCTTT. Protein product: CSVEVQGGTEAFF.

The rearrangement joins TRBV6-5 to TRBJ1-4; tentative D call: TRBD1 (5 bases). This CDR3 spans 15 amino acids. Germline V gene data show CDR1 as MNHEY and CDR2 as SVGAGI. Trimming took off 0 bases at V and 5 bases at J, with 10 bases between the two ends. Here the CDR3 reads CASSYSGGLNEKLFF. The CDR3 nucleotides read TGTGCCAGCAGTTACTCCGGGGGACTCAATGAAAAACTGTTTTTT.

The V and J genes are TRBV7-9 and TRBJ2-5; 11 bases are shared with TRBD2. Germline lookup yields CDR1 SEHNR and CDR2 FQNEAQ (reference sequence). This CDR3 has 15 residues. V was pared by 6 bases and J by 4 bases, with 7 bases of the junction left unmatched. The DNA of the CDR3 is TGTGCCAGCAGGCCTACTAGCGGGAGACGAGAGACCCAGTACTTC. It is translated as CASRPTSGRRETQYF. Full variable domain (remainder filled in from reference TRBV7-9 and TRBJ2-5): DTGVSQNPRHKITKRGQNVTFRCDPISEHNRLYWYRQTLGQGPEFLTYFQNEAQLEKSRLLSDRFSAERPKGSFSTLEIQRTEQGDSAMYLCASRPTSGRRETQYFGPGTRLLVL.

V usage is TRBV29-1 and J usage is TRBJ1-4; 7 bases are shared with TRBD1. Trimming removed 6 bases from V and 6 bases from J; junction bases left unmatched: 4. CDR3 length: 12 residues. CDR1 is SQVTM, CDR2 ANQGSEA, per germline. The CDR3, as DNA: TGCAGCGTCACAGGGGCGGATGAAAAACTGTTTTTT. Amino acid sequence: CSVTGADEKLFF.

This clone was seen a single time. The V call is TRBV24-1, the J call TRBJ2-1; TRBD2 agrees at 11 bases. CDR3 length: 18 residues. The V and J ends lost 5 bases and 5 bases, in that order; junction bases with no gene match: 13. Germline V CDR1 and CDR2: KGHDR, SFDVKD. The CDR3 loop reads CATSGGGPGTSGDNEQFF. The DNA of the CDR3 is TGTGCCACCAGTGGAGGCGGCCCCGGGACTAGCGGTGACAATGAGCAGTTCTTC.

J is TRBJ2-2 and V is TRBV28; TRBD1 might be the D (6 bases). The germline gives CDR1 MDHEN, CDR2 SYDVKM. The V gene lost 4 bases and the J gene lost 5 bases, with 14 bases spanning the gap. The CDR3 covers 15 residues. This CDR3 is CASSSLGARTGELFF. The CDR3 bases are TGTGCCAGCAGTTCCCTGGGGGCAAGGACCGGGGAGCTGTTTTTT.

CDR3 sequence reads: CASTLQGAGGYTF. The CDR3 nucleotides are TGTGCCAGCACCTTACAGGGGGCGGGAGGCTACACCTTC. The rearrangement links TRBV6-5 to TRBJ1-2; 9 bases fit TRBD1. This CDR3 spans 13 amino acids. Germline-derived CDR1 and CDR2 are MNHEY and SVGAGI. Unmatched junction bases numbered 8, after V lost 7 bases and J lost 8 bases.

Points on this clone: The sample contains more than one DNA sequence encoding this CDR3. DNA for the CDR3: TGTGCCAGCAGTTACACTGGACAGGGGGCTGAAGCTTTCTTT. It specifies CASSYTGQGAEAFF. The V gene is TRBV6-5, the J gene TRBJ1-1, with 10 bases that match TRBD1. J was trimmed by 6 bases and V by 2 bases; bases with no gene match: 3. CDR1 MNHEY and CDR2 SVGAGI come from the germline V gene. The CDR3 sequence is 14 residues long.

The chain joins TRBV6-4 to TRBJ2-7, with D possibly matching TRBD1 (5 bases). CDR3 length equals 16 residues. Germline V CDR1 and CDR2: MRHNA, SNTAGT. Trimming cost V 0 bases and J 2 bases, with 14 bases left between them. The CDR3 loop is CASSDSPWGAAYEQYF. CDR3 coding DNA: TGTGCCAGCAGTGACTCCCCTTGGGGCGCAGCCTACGAGCAGTACTTC.